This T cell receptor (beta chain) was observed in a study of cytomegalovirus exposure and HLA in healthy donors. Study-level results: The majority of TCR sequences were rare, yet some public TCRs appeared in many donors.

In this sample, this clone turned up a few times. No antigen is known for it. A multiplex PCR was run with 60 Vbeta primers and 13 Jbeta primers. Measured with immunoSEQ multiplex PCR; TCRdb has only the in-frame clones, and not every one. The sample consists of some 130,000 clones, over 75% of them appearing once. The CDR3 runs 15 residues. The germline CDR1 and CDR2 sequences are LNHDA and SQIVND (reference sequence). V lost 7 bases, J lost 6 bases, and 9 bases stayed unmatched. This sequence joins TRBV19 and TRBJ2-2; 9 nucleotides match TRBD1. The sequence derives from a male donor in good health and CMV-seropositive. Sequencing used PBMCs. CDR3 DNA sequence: TGTGCCAGTAAATGGGGACAGGGTAGCGCCGGGGAGCTGTTTTTT. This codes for CASKWGQGSAGELFF. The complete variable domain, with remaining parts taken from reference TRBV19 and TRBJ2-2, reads DGGITQSPKYLFRKEGQNVTLSCEQNLNHDAMYWYRQDPGQGLRLIYYSQIVNDFQKGDIAEGYSVSREKKESFPLTVTSAQKNPTAFYLCASKWGQGSAGELFFGEGSRLTVL.